This record looks at one T cell receptor beta chain sequence and its context. The data stem from a study of blood T cell repertoires in COVID-19. About the research overall: The cDNA or gDNA used as material had been derived from T cells, B-cell-depleted T cells, or PBMCs.

CDR3 size: 16 residues. Trimming cost V 3 bases and J 4 bases; bases outside gene matches: 11. Germline V gene lookup returns CDR1 SGHRS and CDR2 YFSETQ. Study processing details: Nucleated cell number was recorded as an estimate derived from reference gene primer amplification. Profiling relied on immunoSEQ multiplex PCR, and the TCRdb table lists in-frame clones only, not all of them. From that table come the V and J calls and clone size; the DNA was used to work out D and trimming. The sample holds around 270,000 clones, roughly nine tenths seen once. This chain connects TRBV5-1 to TRBJ2-3, with 7 bases that match TRBD2. Sequencing input: peripheral blood. The sequence came from a man aged 60-69 years who had recovered from COVID-19. CDR3 protein: CASSSISRGVADTQYF. CDR3 coding DNA: TGCGCCAGCAGCTCGATTTCACGGGGGGTAGCAGATACGCAGTATTTT.